Described below is a single T cell receptor (beta chain) sequence and its context. The entry originates in a study of blood T cell repertoires in COVID-19. Turning to the study itself: The analysed material was cDNA or gDNA that came from T cells, B-cell-depleted T cells, or PBMCs.

Grouping used clinical history reported by participants in a survey and questionnaire. Sequencing was performed with immunoSEQ multiplex PCR; in TCRdb, only in-frame clones are kept and a portion is missing. This table holds some 460,000 clones, 75% to 90% found once. Sequenced sample: PBMCs or T cells enriched from blood (not recorded which). This TCR derives from a woman younger than 30 who had recovered from COVID-19.

DNA for the CDR3: TGTGCCAGCAGCTTAGACAGGGTCTCTGGAAACACCATATATTTT. This gives the protein CASSLDRVSGNTIYF. J is TRBJ1-3 and V is TRBV11-2, with D possibly being TRBD1 (5 bases). This CDR3 is built from 15 residues. Trimming removed 0 bases from V and 0 bases from J, with 6 bases in between. Germline CDR1 reads SGHAT; CDR2 reads FQNNGV.